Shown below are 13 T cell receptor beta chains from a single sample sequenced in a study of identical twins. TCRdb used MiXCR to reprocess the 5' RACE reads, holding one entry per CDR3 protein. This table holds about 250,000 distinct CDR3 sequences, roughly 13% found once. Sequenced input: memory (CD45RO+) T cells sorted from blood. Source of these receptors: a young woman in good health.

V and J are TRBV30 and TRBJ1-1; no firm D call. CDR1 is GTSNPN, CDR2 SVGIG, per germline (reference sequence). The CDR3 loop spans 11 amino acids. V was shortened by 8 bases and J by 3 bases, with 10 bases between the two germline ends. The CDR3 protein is CARVGYTEAFF. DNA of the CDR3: TGTGCCCGGGTAGGATACACTGAAGCTTTCTTT. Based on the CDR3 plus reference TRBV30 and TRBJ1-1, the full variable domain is SQTIHQWPATLVQPVGSPLSLECTVEGTSNPNLYWYRQAAGRGLQLLFYSVGIGQISSEVPQNLSASRPQDRQFILSSKKLLLSDSGFYLCARVGYTEAFFGQGTRLTVV.

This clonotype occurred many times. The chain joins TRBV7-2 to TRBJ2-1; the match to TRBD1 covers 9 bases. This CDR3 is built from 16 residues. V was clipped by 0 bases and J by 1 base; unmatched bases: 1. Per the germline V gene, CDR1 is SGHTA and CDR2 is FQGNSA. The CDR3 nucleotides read TGTGCCAGCAGCTTAGCCGGGACAGGGTCCTACAATGAGCAGTTCTTC. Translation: CASSLAGTGSYNEQFF.

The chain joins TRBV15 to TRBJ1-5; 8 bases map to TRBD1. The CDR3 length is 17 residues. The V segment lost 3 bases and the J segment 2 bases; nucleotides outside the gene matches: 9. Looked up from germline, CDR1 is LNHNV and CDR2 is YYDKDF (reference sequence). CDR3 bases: TGTGCCACCAGCAGGGACAGGGACGGCGTTGGCAATCAGCCCCAGCATTTT. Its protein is CATSRDRDGVGNQPQHF.

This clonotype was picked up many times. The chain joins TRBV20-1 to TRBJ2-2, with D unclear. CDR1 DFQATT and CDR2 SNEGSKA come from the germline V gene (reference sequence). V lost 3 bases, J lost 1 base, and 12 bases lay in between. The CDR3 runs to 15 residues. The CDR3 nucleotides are TGCAGTGCTAGGGTCGGGTGGCGGAACACCGGGGAGCTGTTTTTT. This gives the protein CSARVGWRNTGELFF.

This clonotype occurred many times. The CDR3 bases are TGCAGCGTTGAACACACTGAAGCTTTCTTT. It codes for CSVEHTEAFF. The V and J genes are TRBV29-1 and TRBJ1-1; unclear D gene. From germline, CDR1 is SQVTM and CDR2 ANQGSEA. The V end was cut by 2 bases, the J end by 3 bases, with 1 base between. The length of the CDR3 is 10 residues.

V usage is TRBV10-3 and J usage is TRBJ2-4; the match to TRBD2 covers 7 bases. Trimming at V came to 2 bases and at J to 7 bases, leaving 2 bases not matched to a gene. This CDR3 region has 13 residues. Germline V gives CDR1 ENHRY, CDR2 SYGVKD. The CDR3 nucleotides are TGTGCCATCAGTGAGGGGGAGGGTAACATTCAGTACTTC. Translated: CAISEGEGNIQYF.

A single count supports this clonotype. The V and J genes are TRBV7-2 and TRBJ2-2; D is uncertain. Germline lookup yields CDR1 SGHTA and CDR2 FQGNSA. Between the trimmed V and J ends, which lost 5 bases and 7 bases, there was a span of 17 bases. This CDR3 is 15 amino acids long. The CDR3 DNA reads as TGTGCCAGCAGCCCCGTCCCCTTTGGGGTCGGGGAGCTGTTTTTT. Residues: CASSPVPFGVGELFF.

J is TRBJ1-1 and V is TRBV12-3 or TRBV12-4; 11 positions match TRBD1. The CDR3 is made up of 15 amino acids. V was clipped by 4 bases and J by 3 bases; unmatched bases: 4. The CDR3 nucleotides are TGTGCCAGCAGTTCGTGGGACAGGGGGTACACTGAAGCTTTCTTT. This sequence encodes CASSSWDRGYTEAFF.

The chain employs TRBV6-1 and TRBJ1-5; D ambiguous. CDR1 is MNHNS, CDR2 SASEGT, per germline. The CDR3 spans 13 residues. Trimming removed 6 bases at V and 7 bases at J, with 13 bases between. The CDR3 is CASSPKPTQPQHF. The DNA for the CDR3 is TGTGCCAGCAGCCCCAAACCGACCCAGCCCCAGCATTTT.

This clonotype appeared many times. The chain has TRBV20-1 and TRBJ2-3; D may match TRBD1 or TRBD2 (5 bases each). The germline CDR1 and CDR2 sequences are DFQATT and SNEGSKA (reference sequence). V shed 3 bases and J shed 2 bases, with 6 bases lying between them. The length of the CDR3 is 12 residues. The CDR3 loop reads CSARGTTDTQYF. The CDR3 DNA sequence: TGCAGTGCTAGGGGGACCACAGATACGCAGTATTTT.

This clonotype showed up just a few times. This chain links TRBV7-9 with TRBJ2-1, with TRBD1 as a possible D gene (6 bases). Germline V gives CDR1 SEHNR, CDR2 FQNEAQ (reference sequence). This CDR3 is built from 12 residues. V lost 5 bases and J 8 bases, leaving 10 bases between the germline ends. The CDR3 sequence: CASSPRGYEQFF. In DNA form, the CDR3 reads TGTGCCAGCAGCCCCAGGGGTTATGAGCAGTTCTTC.

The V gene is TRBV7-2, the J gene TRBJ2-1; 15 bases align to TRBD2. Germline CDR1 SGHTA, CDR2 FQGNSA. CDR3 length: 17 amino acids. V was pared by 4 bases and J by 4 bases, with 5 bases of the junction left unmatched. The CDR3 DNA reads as TGTGCCAGCAGCTGGGGACTAGCGGGAGGTCTATACAATGAGCAGTTCTTC. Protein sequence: CASSWGLAGGLYNEQFF.

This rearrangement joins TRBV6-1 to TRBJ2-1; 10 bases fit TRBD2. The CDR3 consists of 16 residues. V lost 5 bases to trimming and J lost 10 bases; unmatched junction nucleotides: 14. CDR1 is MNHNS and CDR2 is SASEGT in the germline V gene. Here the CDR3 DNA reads TGTGCCAGCAGTCCTCAGCGACGGACTAGCGGAGGAGAGCAGTTCTTC. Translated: CASSPQRRTSGGEQFF.